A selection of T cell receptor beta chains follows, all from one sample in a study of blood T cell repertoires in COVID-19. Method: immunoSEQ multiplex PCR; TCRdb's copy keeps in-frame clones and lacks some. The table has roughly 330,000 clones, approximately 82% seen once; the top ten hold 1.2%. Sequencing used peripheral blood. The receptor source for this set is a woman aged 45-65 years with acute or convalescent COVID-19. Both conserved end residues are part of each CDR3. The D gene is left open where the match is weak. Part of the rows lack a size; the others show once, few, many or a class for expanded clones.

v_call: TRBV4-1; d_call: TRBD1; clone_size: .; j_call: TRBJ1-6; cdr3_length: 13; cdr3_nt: TGCGCCAGCAGAAAGACAGGGAGATCACCCCTCCACTTT; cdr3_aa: CASRKTGRSPLHF
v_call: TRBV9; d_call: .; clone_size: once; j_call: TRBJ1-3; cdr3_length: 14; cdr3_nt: TGTGCCAGCAGCGCTTCGCCAGGGAGGGACACCATATATTTT; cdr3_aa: CASSASPGRDTIYF
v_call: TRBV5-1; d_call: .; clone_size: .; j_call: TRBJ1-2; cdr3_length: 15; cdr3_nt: TGCGCCAGCAGCTTGGTAGGCGGCCAGAACTATGGCTACACCTTC; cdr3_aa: CASSLVGGQNYGYTF
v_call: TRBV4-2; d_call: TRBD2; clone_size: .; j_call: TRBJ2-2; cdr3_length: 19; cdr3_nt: TGTGCCAGCAGCCAAGGTTCAGGTCGGCTAGCGGGAGACACCGGGGAGCTGTTTTTT; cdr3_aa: CASSQGSGRLAGDTGELFF
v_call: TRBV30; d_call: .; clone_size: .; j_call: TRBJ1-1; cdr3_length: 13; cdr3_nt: TGTGCCTGGAGCAACAGGGTTTCCCCTGAAGCTTTCTTT; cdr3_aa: CAWSNRVSPEAFF
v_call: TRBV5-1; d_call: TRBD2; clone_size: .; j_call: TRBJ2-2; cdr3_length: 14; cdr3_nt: TGCGCCAGCAGCGCAGACAGCGGGGCCGGGGAGCTGTTTTTT; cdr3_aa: CASSADSGAGELFF
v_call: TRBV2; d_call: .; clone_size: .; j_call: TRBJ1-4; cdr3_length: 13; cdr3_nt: TGTGCCAGCAGCGACATAGCTAATGAAAAACTGTTTTTT; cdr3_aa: CASSDIANEKLFF
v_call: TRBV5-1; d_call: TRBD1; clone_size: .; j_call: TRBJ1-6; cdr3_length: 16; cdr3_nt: TGCGCCAGCAGCCAGGACAGGGGGAGGTATAGTTCACCCCTCCACTTT; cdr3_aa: CASSQDRGRYSSPLHF
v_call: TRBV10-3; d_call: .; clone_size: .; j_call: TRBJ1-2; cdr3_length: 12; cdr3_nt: TGTGCCATCAGTGAACAGGGTAGCGGCTACACCTTC; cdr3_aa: CAISEQGSGYTF
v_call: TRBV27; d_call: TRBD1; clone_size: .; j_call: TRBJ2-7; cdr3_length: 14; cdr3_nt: TGTGCCAGCAGTTCAGTTCAGGGGGAACACGAGCAGTACTTC; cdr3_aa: CASSSVQGEHEQYF
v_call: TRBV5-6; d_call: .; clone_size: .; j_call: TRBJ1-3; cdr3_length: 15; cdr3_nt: TGTGCCAGCAACCGGGGAGGGGCAGCTGGAAACACCATATATTTT; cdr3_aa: CASNRGGAAGNTIYF
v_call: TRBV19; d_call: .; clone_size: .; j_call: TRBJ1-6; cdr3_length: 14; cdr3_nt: TGTGCCAGTAGTATCAGTTCCCAGGGCTCACCCCTCCACTTT; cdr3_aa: CASSISSQGSPLHF
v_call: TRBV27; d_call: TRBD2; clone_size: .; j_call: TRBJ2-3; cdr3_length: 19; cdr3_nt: TGTGCCAGCAGTTTAGACCATCCGGGACTAGCGGGAGGATCAGATACGCAGTATTTT; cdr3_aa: CASSLDHPGLAGGSDTQYF
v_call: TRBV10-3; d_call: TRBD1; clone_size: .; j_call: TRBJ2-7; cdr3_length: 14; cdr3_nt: TGTGCCATCAGTCAGCCCGGGACAGAGGCCGAGCAGTACTTC; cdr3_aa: CAISQPGTEAEQYF
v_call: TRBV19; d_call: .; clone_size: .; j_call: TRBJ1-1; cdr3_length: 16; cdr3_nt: TGTGCCAGTAGTATAAGGGGAGGGCTCTCAAACACTGAAGCTTTCTTT; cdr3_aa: CASSIRGGLSNTEAFF
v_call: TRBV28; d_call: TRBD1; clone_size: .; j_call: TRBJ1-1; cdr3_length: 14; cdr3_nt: TGTGCCAGCAGTGCGGGACAGGGAAACACTGAAGCTTTCTTT; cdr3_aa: CASSAGQGNTEAFF
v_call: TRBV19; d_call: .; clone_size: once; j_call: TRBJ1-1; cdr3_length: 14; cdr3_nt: TGTGCCAGTAGTTTGAACAGGGAGAACACTGAAGCTTTCTTT; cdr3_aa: CASSLNRENTEAFF
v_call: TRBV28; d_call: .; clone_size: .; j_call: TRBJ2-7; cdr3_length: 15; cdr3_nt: TGTGCCAGCAGTCCAGGGGGGTCACTCTCCTACGAGCAGTACTTC; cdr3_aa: CASSPGGSLSYEQYF
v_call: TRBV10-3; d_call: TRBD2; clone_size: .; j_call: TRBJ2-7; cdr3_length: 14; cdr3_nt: TGTGCCATCAGTGAGTCCGAGACTAGCGACGAGCAGTACTTC; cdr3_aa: CAISESETSDEQYF
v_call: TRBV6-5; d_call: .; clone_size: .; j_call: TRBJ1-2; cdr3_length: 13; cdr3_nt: TGTGCCAGCAGCCTCCGGATCGAATCGGGGTACACCTTC; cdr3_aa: CASSLRIESGYTF
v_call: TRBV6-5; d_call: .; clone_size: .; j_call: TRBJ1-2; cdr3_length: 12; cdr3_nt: TGTGCCAGCAGTAAAAAAAACCGGGGCTACACCTTC; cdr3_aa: CASSKKNRGYTF
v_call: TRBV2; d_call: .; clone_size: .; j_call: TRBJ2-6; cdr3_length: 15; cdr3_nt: TGTGCCAGCCGGAACGGGGTCTCTGGGGCCAACGTCCTGACTTTC; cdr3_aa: CASRNGVSGANVLTF
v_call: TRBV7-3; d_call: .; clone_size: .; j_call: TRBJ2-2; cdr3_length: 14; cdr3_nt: TGTGCCAGCAGCTTCGGTAGCGACACCGGGGAGCTGTTTTTT; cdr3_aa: CASSFGSDTGELFF
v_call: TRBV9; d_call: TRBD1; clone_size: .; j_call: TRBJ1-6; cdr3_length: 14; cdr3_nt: TGTGCCAGCAGCAAAGGACAGGGATCGTCACCCCTCCACTTT; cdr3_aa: CASSKGQGSSPLHF
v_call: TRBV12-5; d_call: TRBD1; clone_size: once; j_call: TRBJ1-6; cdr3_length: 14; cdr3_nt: TGTGCTAGTGGTCAGGGACAGGGAGGTTCACCCCTCCACTTT; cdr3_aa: CASGQGQGGSPLHF
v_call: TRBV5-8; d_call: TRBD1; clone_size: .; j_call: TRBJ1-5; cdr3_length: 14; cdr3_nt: TGTGCCAGCAGCTCGACAGGGAGCAATCAGCCCCAGCATTTT; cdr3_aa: CASSSTGSNQPQHF
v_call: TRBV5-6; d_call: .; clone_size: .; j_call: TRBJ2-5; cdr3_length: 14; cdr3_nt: TGTGCCAGCAGCTTGTATCCAGGGCGAGAGACCCAGTACTTC; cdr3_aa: CASSLYPGRETQYF
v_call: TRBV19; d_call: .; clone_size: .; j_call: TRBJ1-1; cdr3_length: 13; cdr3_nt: TGTGCCAGTAAAGGCCAGGGAAGGACTGAAGCTTTCTTT; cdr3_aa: CASKGQGRTEAFF